This TCR beta chain was documented in a study of T cell repertoires in chronic hepatitis B (dated by TCRdb to the late 2010s). Trimmed from V: 4 bases; trimmed from J: 2 bases; junction bases lacking a gene match: 8. For CDR1 and CDR2, the germline V gene (reference sequence) lists SGHNT and YYREEE. The CDR3 holds 15 amino acids from the cysteine to the phenylalanine. Here the CDR3 DNA is all that survives: 45 bases in frame from base 1. A word on this clone: The antigen it binds to is not known. Base qualities are not at hand, and no much larger clone is one base apart.

Libraries were prepared through the immunoSEQ multiplex PCR assay. Imported from immuneACCESS, the table was reduced by TCRdb to in-frame sequences with V and J called. These copies leave out some clones; in studies compared against another copy, an unresolved V gene accounts for under half, and the cause of the remainder is not known. Present in this sample are under 600 clones, approximately 82% of which were seen just once. The ten largest make up just under 30% of the sample. The sequenced material came from total CD8+ T cells from PBMCs. This sequence originates from a human donor with chronic hepatitis B virus infection. This chain is built from TRBV5-4 and TRBJ2-7, with 8 central nucleotides matching TRBD2. The CDR3: CASSRGGPRAYEQYF. Read as DNA, the sequence is TGTGCCAGCAGCCGCGGGGGGCCGCGCGCCTACGAGCAGTACTTC.